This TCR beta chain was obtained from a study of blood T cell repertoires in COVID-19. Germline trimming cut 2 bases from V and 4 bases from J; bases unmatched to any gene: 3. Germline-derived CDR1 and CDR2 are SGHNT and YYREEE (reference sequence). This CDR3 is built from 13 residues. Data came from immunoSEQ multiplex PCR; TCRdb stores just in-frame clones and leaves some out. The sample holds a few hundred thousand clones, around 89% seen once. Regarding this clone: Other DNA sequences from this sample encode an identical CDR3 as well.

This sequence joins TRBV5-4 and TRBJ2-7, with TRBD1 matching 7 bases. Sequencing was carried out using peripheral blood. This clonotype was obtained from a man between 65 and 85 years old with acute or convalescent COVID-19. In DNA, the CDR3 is TGTGCCAGCAGCTTTGCAGGGGGATACGAGCAGTACTTC. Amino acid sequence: CASSFAGGYEQYF. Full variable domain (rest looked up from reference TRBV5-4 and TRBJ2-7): ETGVTQSPTHLIKTRGQQVTLRCSSQSGHNTVSWYQQALGQGPQFIFQYYREEENGRGNFPPRFSGLQFPNYSSELNVNALELDDSALYLCASSFAGGYEQYFGPGTRLTVT.